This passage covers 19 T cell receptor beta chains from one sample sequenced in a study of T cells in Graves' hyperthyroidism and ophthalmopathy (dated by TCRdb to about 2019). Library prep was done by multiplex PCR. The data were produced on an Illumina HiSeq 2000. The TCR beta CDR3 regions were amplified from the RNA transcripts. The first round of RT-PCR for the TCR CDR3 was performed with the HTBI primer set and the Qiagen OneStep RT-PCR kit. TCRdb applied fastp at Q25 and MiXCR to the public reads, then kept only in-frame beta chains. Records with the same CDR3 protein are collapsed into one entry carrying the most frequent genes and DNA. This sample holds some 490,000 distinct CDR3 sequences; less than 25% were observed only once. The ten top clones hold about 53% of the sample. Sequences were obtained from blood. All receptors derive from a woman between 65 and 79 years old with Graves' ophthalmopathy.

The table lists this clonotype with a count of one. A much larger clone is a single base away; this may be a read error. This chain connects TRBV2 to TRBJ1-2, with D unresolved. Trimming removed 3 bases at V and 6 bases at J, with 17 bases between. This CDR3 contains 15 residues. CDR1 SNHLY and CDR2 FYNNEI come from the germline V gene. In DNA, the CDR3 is TGTGCCAGCAGTGAGGGGAGGGCCACCGTGGATGGCTACACCTTC. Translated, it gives CASSEGRATVDGYTF.

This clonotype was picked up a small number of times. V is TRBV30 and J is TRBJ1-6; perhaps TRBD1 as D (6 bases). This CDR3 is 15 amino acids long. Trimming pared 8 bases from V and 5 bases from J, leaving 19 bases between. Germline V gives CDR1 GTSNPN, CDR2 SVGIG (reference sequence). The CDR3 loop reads CAGQFAGLNNSPLHF. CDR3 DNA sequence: TGTGCCGGACAGTTTGCCGGGCTGAATAATTCACCCCTCCACTTT.

Here the CDR3 DNA reads TGTGCCAGCTGGGGGCAGAACGTCCTGACTTTC. It encodes CASWGQNVLTF. This chain uses TRBV6-1 with TRBJ2-6, with D perhaps matching TRBD1 (6 bases). The V end lost 8 bases, the J end lost 10 bases, and 9 bases lay between the germline ends. There are 11 residues in the CDR3. The V gene's germline CDR1 is MNHNS and CDR2 SASEGT.

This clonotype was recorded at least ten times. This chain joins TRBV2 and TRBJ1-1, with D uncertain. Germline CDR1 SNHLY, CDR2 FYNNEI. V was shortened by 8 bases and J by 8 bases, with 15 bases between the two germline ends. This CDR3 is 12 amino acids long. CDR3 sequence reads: CASRLLIEEAFF. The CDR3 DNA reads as TGTGCCAGCCGCTTATTGATAGAGGAAGCTTTCTTT.

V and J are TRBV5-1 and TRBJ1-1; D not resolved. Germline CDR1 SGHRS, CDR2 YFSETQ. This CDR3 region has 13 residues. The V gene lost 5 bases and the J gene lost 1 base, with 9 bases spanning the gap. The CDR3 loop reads CASSQDPNTEAFF. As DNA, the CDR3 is TGCGCCAGCAGTCAAGACCCGAACACTGAAGCTTTCTTT.

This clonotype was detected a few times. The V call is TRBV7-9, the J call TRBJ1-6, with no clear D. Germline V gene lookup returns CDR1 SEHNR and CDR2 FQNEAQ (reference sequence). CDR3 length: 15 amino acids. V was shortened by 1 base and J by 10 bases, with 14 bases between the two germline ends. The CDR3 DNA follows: TGTGCCAGCAGCTTAGGCCCCGCAGGCGGATCACCCCTCCACTTT. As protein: CASSLGPAGGSPLHF.

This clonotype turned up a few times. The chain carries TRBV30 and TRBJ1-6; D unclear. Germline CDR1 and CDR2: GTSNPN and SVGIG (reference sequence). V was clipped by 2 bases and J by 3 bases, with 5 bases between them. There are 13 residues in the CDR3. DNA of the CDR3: TGTGCCTGGAGTCCGAACTATAATTCACCCCTCCACTTT. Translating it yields CAWSPNYNSPLHF. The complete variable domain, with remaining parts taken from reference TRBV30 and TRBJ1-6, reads SQTIHQWPATLVQPVGSPLSLECTVEGTSNPNLYWYRQAAGRGLQLLFYSVGIGQISSEVPQNLSASRPQDRQFILSSKKLLLSDSGFYLCAWSPNYNSPLHFGNGTRLTVT.

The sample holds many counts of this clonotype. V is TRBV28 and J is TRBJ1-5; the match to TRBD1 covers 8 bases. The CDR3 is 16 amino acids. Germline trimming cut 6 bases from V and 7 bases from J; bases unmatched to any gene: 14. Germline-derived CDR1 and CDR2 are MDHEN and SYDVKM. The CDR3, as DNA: TGTGCCAGCAGGCAAGTAGGCAGGGGGCATGGGCAGCCCCAGCATTTT. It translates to CASRQVGRGHGQPQHF.

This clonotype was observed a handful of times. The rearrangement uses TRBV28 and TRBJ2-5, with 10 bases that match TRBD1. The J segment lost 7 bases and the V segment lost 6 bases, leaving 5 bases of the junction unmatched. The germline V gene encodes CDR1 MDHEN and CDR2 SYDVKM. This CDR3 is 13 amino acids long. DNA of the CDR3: TGTGCCAGCAGGGGGACAGGGGACGGGACCCAGTACTTC. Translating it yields CASRGTGDGTQYF.

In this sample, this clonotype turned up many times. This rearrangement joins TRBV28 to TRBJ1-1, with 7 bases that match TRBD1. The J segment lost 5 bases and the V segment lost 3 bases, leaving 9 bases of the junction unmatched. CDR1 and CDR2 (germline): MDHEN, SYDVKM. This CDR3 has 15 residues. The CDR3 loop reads CASSFGDREVTEAFF. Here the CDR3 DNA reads TGTGCCAGCAGTTTCGGAGACAGGGAGGTTACTGAAGCTTTCTTT. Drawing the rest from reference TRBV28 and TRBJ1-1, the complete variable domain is DVKVTQSSRYLVKRTGEKVFLECVQDMDHENMFWYRQDPGLGLRLIYFSYDVKMKEKGDIPEGYSVSREKKERFSLILESASTNQTSMYLCASSFGDREVTEAFFGQGTRLTVV.

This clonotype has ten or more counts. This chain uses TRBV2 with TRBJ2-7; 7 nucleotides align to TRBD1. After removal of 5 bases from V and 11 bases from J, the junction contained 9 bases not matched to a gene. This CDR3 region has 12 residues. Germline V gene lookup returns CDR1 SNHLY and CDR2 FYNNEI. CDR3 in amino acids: CASSPFRDSKYF. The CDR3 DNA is TGTGCCAGCAGTCCTTTCCGGGACAGCAAGTACTTC.

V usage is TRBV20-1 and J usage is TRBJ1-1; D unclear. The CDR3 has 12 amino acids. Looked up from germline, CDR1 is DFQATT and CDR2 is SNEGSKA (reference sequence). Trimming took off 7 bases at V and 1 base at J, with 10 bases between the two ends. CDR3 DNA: TGCAGTGGGAGGTCCGCGAACACTGAAGCTTTCTTT. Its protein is CSGRSANTEAFF.

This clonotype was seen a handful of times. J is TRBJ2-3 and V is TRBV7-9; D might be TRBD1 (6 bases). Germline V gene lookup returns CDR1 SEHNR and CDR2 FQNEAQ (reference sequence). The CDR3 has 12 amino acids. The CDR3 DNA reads TGTGTCGGGTCGAGGGGGACAGATACGCAGTATTTT. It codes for CVGSRGTDTQYF.

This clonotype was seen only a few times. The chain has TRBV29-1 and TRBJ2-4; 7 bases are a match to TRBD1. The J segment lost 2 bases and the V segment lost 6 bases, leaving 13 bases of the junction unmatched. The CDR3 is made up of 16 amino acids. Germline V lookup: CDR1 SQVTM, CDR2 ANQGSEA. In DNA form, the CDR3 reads TGCAGCGTCGCCGGCAGGGGGAAATTCACCAAAAACATTCAGTACTTC. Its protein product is CSVAGRGKFTKNIQYF. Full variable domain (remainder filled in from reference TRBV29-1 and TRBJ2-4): SAVISQKPSRDICQRGTSLTIQCQVDSQVTMMFWYRQQPGQSLTLIATANQGSEATYESGFVIDKFPISRPNLTFSTLTVSNMSPEDSSIYLCSVAGRGKFTKNIQYFGAGTRLSVL.

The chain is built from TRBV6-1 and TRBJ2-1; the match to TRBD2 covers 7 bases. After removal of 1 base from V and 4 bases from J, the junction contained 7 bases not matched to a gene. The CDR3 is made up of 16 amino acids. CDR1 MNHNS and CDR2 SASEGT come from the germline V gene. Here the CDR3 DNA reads TGTGCCAGCAGTGAAGTTGCTAGCGGAGTGTACAATGAGCAGTTCTTC. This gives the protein CASSEVASGVYNEQFF.

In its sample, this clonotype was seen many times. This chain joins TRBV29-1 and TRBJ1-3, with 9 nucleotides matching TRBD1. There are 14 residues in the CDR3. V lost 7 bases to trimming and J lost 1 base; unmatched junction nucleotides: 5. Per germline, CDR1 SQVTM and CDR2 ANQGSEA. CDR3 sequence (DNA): TGCAGCGCCGGAGGGACAGGGTCTGGAAACACCATATATTTT. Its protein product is CSAGGTGSGNTIYF. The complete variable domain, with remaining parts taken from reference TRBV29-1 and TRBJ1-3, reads SAVISQKPSRDICQRGTSLTIQCQVDSQVTMMFWYRQQPGQSLTLIATANQGSEATYESGFVIDKFPISRPNLTFSTLTVSNMSPEDSSIYLCSAGGTGSGNTIYFGEGSWLTVV.

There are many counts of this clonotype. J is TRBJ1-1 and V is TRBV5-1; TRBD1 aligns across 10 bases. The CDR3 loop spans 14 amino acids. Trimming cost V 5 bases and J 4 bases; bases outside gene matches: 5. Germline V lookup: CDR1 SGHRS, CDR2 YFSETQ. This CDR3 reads CASRFGQGVTEAFF. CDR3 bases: TGCGCCAGCAGGTTTGGACAGGGGGTCACTGAAGCTTTCTTT. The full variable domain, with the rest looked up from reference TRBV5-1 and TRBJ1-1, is KAGVTQTPRYLIKTRGQQVTLSCSPISGHRSVSWYQQTPGQGLQFLFEYFSETQRNKGNFPGRFSGRQFSNSRSEMNVSTLELGDSALYLCASRFGQGVTEAFFGQGTRLTVV.

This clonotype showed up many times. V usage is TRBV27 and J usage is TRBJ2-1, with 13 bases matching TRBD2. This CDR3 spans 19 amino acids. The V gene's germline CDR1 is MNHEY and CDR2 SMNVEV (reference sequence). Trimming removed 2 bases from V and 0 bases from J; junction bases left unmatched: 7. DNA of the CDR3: TGTGCCAGCAGTTTACCACTAGCGGGAGGGCTTGGCTCCTACAATGAGCAGTTCTTC. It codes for CASSLPLAGGLGSYNEQFF.

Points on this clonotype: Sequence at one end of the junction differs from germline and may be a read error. This CDR3 reads CTSSEIMPFYEQYF. CDR3 DNA sequence: TGTACCAGCAGTGAAATAATGCCTTTCTACGAGCAGTACTTC. V gene TRBV6-1 combines with J gene TRBJ2-7; D unresolved. Germline V gene sequence: CDR1 MNHNS, CDR2 SASEGT. The CDR3 has 14 amino acids.